This TCR beta chain is drawn from a study of blood T cell repertoires in COVID-19. Study-wide background: Sites across the United States, Italy and Spain contributed samples from acute and convalescent COVID-19. T cells, B-cell-depleted T cells, or PBMCs provided the cDNA or gDNA that served as material.

V lost 0 bases and J lost 0; bases outside the gene matches: 7. The CDR3 length is 18 residues. Per germline, CDR1 LGHDT and CDR2 YNNKEL (reference sequence). Per the original methods: Quantification of nucleated cells was approximated via reference gene primer amplification. Here immunoSEQ multiplex PCR was the method, and the copy in TCRdb shows in-frame clones only, minus some. For V, J and clone size, that table is used; D and trimming come from the DNA. The sample has roughly 250,000 clones; about nine tenths are singletons. This clone came up once. Sequenced input: PBMCs or T cells enriched from blood (not recorded which). This receptor was obtained from a woman in her 30s with acute COVID-19. V is TRBV3-1 (or the pseudogene TRBV3-2) and J is TRBJ2-1; 8 nucleotides line up with TRBD2. Written as DNA, the CDR3 is TGTGCCAGCAGCCAAGAGGTTCTAGCGGGCAGCTCCTACAATGAGCAGTTCTTC. It is translated as CASSQEVLAGSSYNEQFF.